Each of the 6 T cell receptor beta chains below was sequenced from the same sample in a study of T cell clonality in common variable immunodeficiency (dated by TCRdb to the mid-2010s). Overall results and qualifications from the work: Reportedly, TCRbeta sequences from CVID had fewer deletions and N-nucleotide insertions, and highly modified clones with 13 or more V deletions were absent from CVID.

To prepare the library, the immunoSEQ multiplex PCR assay was applied. TCRdb holds this immuneACCESS table with in-frame rearrangements only. Some clones are missing; in checked studies, unresolved V genes explain under half, and the rest has no known cause. This sample includes 25,000 to 35,000 clones, and none of them was observed just once. The ten biggest clones cover around 5% of the sample. For these receptors, no antigen is known. Sequencing was done on a sample of peripheral blood mononuclear cells. These receptors all stem from a human donor with common variable immunodeficiency.

Many counts were recorded for this clone. The read halts 3 residues ahead of the CDR3 end, with the missing end drawn from the germline J gene. The chain joins TRBV29-1 to TRBJ1-2; TRBD1 is a possible D gene (6 bases). Trimming pared 3 bases from V and 4 bases from J, leaving 12 bases between. Germline CDR1 reads SQVTM; CDR2 reads ANQGSEA. This CDR3 is built from 13 residues. Partial CDR3 DNA: TGCAGCGTTGAGAGGGGGTTTAGCTATGGC. This codes for CSVERGFSYG. The complete CDR3 protein is CSVERGFSYGYTF. The variable domain in full, with the rest retrieved from reference TRBV29-1 and TRBJ1-2, is SAVISQKPSRDICQRGTSLTIQCQVDSQVTMMFWYRQQPGQSLTLIATANQGSEATYESGFVIDKFPISRPNLTFSTLTVSNMSPEDSSIYLCSVERGFSYGYTFGSGTRLTVV.

This clone was recorded many times. Read coverage stops 3 residues before the CDR3 terminus; the germline J gene supplies the remainder. The genes are TRBV29-1 and TRBJ2-7; 7 bases match TRBD1. J was trimmed by 4 bases and V by 7 bases; bases with no gene match: 7. This CDR3 comprises 12 residues. Germline assignment: CDR1 SQVTM and CDR2 ANQGSEA. This CDR3 is CSAGDRDYEQYF. CDR3 DNA (partial): TGCAGCGCCGGGGACAGAGATTACGAG.

Worth noting for this clone: The CDR3 is cut off 3 residues early in the read; its end comes from the germline J gene. The chain joins TRBV19 to TRBJ1-2; TRBD1 is a possible D gene (6 bases). The V end lost 0 bases, the J end lost 2 bases, and 10 bases lay between the germline ends. This CDR3 comprises 15 residues. Germline V CDR1 and CDR2: LNHDA, SQIVND (reference sequence). The CDR3 loop reads CASSIEYRANYGYTF. The sequenced part of the CDR3 DNA is TGTGCCAGTAGTATAGAGTACAGGGCCAACTATGGC.

In the case of this clone: The read is 3 residues too short to cover the CDR3 end, so that end is filled in from the germline J gene. The V and J genes are TRBV6-2 or TRBV6-3 and TRBJ2-7; D is perhaps TRBD1 (6 bases). The V and J ends lost 6 bases and 5 bases respectively, with 20 bases between them. The CDR3 loop spans 15 amino acids. In germline, CDR1 is MNHEY, CDR2 SVGEGT. CDR3 amino acids: CASRSGQLRPDEQYF. CDR3 DNA (partial): TGTGCCAGCAGGTCCGGACAGTTAAGACCCGACGAG.

Note on this clone: Sequencing ends 3 residues short of the CDR3 end; the germline J gene provides the rest. The chain employs TRBV19 and TRBJ2-1, with 8 bases aligning to TRBD2. This CDR3 is built from 16 residues. V gave up 3 bases and J gave up 2 bases; unmatched junction bases: 6. Germline loops: CDR1 LNHDA, CDR2 SQIVND (reference sequence). The CDR3 sequence is CASSMVGLAPYNEQFF. Partial CDR3 DNA: TGTGCCAGTAGTATGGTTGGACTAGCCCCCTACAATGAG. Using reference TRBV19 and TRBJ2-1 for the parts outside the CDR3, the full variable domain is DGGITQSPKYLFRKEGQNVTLSCEQNLNHDAMYWYRQDPGQGLRLIYYSQIVNDFQKGDIAEGYSVSREKKESFPLTVTSAQKNPTAFYLCASSMVGLAPYNEQFFGPGTRLTVL.

This clone was seen only a few times. Read data end 3 residues before the CDR3 end; the end is taken from the germline J gene. The sample holds other DNA sequences that translate to the same CDR3. J is TRBJ1-2 and V is TRBV19; a weak D match, TRBD1 (5 bases). Looked up from germline, CDR1 is LNHDA and CDR2 is SQIVND (reference sequence). This CDR3 is 12 amino acids long. The CDR3 sequence: CASSGANGGYTF. CDR3 DNA, as far as it was read: TGTGCCAGTAGTGGGGCGAACGGGGGC.